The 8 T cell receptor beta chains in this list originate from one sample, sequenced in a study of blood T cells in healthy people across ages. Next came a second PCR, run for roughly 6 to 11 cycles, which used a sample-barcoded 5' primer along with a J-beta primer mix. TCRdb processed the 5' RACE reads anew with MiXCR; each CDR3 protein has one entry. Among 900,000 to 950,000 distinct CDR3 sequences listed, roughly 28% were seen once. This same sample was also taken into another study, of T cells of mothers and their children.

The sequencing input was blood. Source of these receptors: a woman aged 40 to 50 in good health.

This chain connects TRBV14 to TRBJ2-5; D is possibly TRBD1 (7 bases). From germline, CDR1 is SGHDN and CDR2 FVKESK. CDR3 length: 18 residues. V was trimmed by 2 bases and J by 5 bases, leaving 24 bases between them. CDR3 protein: CASSQPDRRGNQAETQYF. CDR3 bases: TGTGCCAGCAGCCAACCGGACAGGCGGGGAAATCAAGCGGAGACCCAGTACTTC.

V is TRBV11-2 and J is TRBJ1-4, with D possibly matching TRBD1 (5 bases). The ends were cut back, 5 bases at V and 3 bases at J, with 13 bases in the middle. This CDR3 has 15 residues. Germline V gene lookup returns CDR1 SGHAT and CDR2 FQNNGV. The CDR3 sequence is CASSLLRGANEKLFF. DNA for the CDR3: TGTGCCAGCAGCCTACTTAGAGGGGCTAATGAAAAACTGTTTTTT.

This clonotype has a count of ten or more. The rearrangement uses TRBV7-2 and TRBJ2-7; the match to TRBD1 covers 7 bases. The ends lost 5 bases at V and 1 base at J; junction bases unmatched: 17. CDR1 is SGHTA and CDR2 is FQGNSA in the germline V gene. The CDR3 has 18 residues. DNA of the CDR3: TGTGCCAGCAGCCCGCCTCGGCTGACAGGGTCAGCTTCCTACGAGCAGTACTTC. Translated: CASSPPRLTGSASYEQYF. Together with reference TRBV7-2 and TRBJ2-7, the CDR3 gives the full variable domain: GAGVSQSPSNKVTEKGKDVELRCDPISGHTALYWYRQSLGQGLEFLIYFQGNSAPDKSGLPSDRFSAERTGGSVSTLTIQRTQQEDSAVYLCASSPPRLTGSASYEQYFGPGTRLTVT.

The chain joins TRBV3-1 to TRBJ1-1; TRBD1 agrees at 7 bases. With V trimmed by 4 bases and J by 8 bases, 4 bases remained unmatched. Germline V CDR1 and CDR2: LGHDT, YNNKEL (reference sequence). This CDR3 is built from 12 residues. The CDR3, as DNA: TGTGCCAGCAGCCGGAGACAGGGAGAAGCTTTCTTT. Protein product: CASSRRQGEAFF.

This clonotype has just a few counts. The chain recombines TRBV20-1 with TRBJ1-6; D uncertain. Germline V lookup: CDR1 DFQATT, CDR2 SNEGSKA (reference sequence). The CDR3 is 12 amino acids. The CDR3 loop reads CRTRRHNSPLHF. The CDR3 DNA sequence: TGCAGGACCCGAAGACATAATTCACCCCTCCACTTT.

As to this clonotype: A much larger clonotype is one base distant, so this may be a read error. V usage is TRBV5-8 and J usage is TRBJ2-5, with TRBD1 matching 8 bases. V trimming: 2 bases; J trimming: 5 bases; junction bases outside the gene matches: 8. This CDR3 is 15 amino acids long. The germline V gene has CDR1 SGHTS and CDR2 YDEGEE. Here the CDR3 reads CASSFRDRTRETQYF. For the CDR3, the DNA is TGTGCCAGCAGCTTTCGGGACAGGACGAGGGAGACCCAGTACTTC.

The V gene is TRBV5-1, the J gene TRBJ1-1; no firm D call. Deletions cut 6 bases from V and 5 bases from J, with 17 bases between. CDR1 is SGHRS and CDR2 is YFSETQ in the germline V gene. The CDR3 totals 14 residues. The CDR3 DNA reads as TGCGCCAGCATGGACGGAGGCTCGGGTACTGAAGCTTTCTTT. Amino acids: CASMDGGSGTEAFF. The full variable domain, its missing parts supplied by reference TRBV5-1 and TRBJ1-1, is KAGVTQTPRYLIKTRGQQVTLSCSPISGHRSVSWYQQTPGQGLQFLFEYFSETQRNKGNFPGRFSGRQFSNSRSEMNVSTLELGDSALYLCASMDGGSGTEAFFGQGTRLTVV.

Here the CDR3 DNA reads TGTGCCAGCAGGGACGCGATGTACAATGAGCAGTTCTTC. Translated: CASRDAMYNEQFF. This chain connects TRBV27 to TRBJ2-1; D unresolved. This CDR3 comprises 13 residues. The germline V and J ends were trimmed by 6 bases and 4 bases, with 10 bases remaining between them. Germline V lookup: CDR1 MNHEY, CDR2 SMNVEV (reference sequence).